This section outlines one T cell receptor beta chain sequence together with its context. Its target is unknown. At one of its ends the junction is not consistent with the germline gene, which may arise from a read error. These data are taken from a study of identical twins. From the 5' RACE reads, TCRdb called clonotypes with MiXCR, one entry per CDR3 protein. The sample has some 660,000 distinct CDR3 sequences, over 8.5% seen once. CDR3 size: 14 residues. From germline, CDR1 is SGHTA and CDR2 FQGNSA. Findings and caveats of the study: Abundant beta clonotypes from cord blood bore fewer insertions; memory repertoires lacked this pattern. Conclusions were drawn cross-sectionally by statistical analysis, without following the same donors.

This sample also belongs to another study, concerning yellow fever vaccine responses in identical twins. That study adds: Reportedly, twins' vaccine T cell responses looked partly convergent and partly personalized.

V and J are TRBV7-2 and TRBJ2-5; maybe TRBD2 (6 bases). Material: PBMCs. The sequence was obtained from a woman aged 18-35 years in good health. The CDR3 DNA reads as TGTGCGAGCAAGGAGACTCGAGCGGGAGAGACCCAGTACTTC. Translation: CASKETRAGETQYF.